The entry below gives a single T cell receptor (beta chain) sequence along with its context. Generated by immunoSEQ multiplex PCR, the TCRdb table keeps only in-frame clones and is missing some. The table shows fewer than 150,000 clones, with roughly 93% occurring only once. These data belong to a study of T cell responses to AZD1222 COVID-19 vaccine. Trimming cost V 1 base and J 5 bases, with 14 bases left between them. Germline CDR1 reads MNHEY; CDR2 reads SMNVEV (reference sequence). The CDR3 totals 15 residues. The rearrangement joins TRBV27 to TRBJ1-2; possibly TRBD1 for D (5 bases). This clonotype originated in an adult in good health. The specimen was peripheral blood, collected on day 0 of AZD1222 vaccination. The CDR3 sequence is CASSLYGGSGYGYTF. CDR3 sequence (DNA): TGTGCCAGCAGTTTATACGGGGGGAGTGGGTATGGCTACACCTTC.